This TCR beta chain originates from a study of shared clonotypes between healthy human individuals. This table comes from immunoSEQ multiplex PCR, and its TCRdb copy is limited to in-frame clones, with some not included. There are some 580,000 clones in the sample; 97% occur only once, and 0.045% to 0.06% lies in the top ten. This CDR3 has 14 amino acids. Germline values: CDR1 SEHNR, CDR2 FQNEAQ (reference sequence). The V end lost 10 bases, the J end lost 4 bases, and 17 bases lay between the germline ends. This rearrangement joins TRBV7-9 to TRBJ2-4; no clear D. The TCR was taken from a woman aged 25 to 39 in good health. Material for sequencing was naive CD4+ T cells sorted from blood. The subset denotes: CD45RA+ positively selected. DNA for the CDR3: TGTGCCACAACGGGTCCGGCCCCAAAAAACATTCAGTACTTC. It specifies CATTGPAPKNIQYF. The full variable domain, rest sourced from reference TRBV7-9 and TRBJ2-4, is DTGVSQNPRHKITKRGQNVTFRCDPISEHNRLYWYRQTLGQGPEFLTYFQNEAQLEKSRLLSDRFSAERPKGSFSTLEIQRTEQGDSAMYLCATTGPAPKNIQYFGAGTRLSVL.